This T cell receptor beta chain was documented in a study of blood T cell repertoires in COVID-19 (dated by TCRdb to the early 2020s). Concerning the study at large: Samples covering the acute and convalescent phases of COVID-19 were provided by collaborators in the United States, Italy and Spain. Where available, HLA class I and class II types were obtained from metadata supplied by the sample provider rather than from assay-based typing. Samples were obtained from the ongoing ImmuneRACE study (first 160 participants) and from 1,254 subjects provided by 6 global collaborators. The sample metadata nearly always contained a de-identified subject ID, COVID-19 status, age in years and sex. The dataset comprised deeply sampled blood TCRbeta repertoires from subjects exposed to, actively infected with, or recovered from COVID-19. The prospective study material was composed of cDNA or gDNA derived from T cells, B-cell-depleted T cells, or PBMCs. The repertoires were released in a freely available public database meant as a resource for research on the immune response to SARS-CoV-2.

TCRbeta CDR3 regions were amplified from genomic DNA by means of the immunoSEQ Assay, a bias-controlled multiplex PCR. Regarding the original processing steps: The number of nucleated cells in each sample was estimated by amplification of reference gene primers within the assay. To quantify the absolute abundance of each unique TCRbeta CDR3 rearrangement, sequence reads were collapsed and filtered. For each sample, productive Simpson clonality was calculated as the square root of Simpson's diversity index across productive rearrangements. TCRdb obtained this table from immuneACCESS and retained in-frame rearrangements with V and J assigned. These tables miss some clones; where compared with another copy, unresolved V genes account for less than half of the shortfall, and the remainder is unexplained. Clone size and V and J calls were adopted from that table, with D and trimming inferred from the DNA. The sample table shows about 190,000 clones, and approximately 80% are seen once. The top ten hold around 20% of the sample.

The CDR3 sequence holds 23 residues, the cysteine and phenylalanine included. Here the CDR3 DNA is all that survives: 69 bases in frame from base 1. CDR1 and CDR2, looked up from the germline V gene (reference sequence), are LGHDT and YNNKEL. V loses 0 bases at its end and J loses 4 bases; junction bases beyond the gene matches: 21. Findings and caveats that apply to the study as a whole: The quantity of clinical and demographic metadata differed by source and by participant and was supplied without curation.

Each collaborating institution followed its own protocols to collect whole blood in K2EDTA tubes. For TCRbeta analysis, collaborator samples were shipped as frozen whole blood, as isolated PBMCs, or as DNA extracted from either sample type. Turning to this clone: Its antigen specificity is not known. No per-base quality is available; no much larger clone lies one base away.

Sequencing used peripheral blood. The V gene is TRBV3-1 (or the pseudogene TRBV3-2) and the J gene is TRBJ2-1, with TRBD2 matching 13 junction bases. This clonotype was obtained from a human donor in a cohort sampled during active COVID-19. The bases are TGTGCCAGCAGCCAAGAGGGACTCTTACCGGGACTAGCGGGACCCCCTATATACAATGAGCAGTTCTTC. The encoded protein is CASSQEGLLPGLAGPPIYNEQFF.